Below are 29 T cell receptor beta chains sequenced from a single sample in a study of blood T cell repertoires in COVID-19. Sequencing was performed with immunoSEQ multiplex PCR; in TCRdb, only in-frame clones are kept and a portion is missing. The profile shows 130,000 or so clones, around four fifths of them singletons. Sequenced sample: peripheral blood. These receptors came from a human donor in a cohort sampled during active COVID-19.

This clone was observed a handful of times. This sequence joins TRBV25-1 and TRBJ2-5; 7 nucleotides align to TRBD1. The CDR3 runs to 16 residues. The V and J ends lost 3 bases and 2 bases, in that order; junction bases with no gene match: 9. Germline CDR1 reads MGHDK; CDR2 reads SYGVNS. CDR3 in amino acids: CASSDWTGTAQETQYF. The CDR3 DNA reads TGTGCCAGCAGTGACTGGACCGGGACAGCACAAGAGACCCAGTACTTC.

DNA for the CDR3: TGTGCCAGCAGCTACGACAGGTATAATTCACCCCTCCACTTT. Protein: CASSYDRYNSPLHF. The chain is built from TRBV5-4 and TRBJ1-6, with D possibly matching TRBD1 (6 bases). The germline V gene has CDR1 SGHNT and CDR2 YYREEE (reference sequence). V shed 3 bases and J shed 4 bases, with 8 bases lying between them. The CDR3 loop spans 14 amino acids.

The chain combines TRBV4-1 with TRBJ2-3; TRBD1 might be the D (6 bases). Looked up from germline, CDR1 is MGHRA and CDR2 is YSYEKL. V was cut by 0 bases and J by 4 bases, with 17 bases left in between. The CDR3 sequence is 17 residues long. DNA of the CDR3: TGCGCCAGCAGCCAAGAAGGCGTGGGGGCTTATCCAGATACGCAGTATTTT. Protein product: CASSQEGVGAYPDTQYF.

The rearrangement uses TRBV30 and TRBJ2-7; the D gene is possibly TRBD1 (5 bases). There are 16 residues in the CDR3. V was trimmed by 3 bases and J by 3 bases, leaving 21 bases between them. CDR1 and CDR2 (germline): GTSNPN, SVGIG (reference sequence). CDR3 residues: CAWRESEGRVDYEQYF. The CDR3 nucleotides read TGTGCCTGGAGGGAAAGCGAAGGCAGGGTGGACTACGAGCAGTACTTC.

This clone was seen a few times. This chain uses TRBV5-4 with TRBJ2-7, with a weak D call TRBD1 (8 bases). V lost 5 bases and J 0 bases, leaving 15 bases between the germline ends. The CDR3 is made up of 15 amino acids. CDR1 and CDR2 from the germline V gene are SGHNT and YYREEE (reference sequence). The DNA of the CDR3 is TGTGCCAGCAGACCGGGGGGACAGGTCTCCTACGAGCAGTACTTC. Translating it yields CASRPGGQVSYEQYF.

This chain connects TRBV5-4 to TRBJ1-4; D might be TRBD1 (5 bases). CDR1 and CDR2 from the germline V gene are SGHNT and YYREEE (reference sequence). V lost 0 bases to trimming and J lost 5 bases, with 11 bases between them. This CDR3 comprises 15 residues. The CDR3 bases are TGTGCCAGCAGCTTGGATTTAGGGGTAAATGAAAAACTGTTTTTT. Protein: CASSLDLGVNEKLFF.

The chain combines TRBV6-5 with TRBJ1-2; D call uncertain. Per the germline V gene, CDR1 is MNHEY and CDR2 is SVGAGI. CDR3 length equals 11 residues. V dropped 8 bases and J dropped 8 bases, with 12 bases sitting between them. CDR3 in amino acids: CASAGSWGYTF. The CDR3 DNA sequence: TGTGCCAGCGCGGGATCTTGGGGCTACACCTTC.

The chain couples TRBV27 to TRBJ2-3, with D possibly matching TRBD2 (6 bases). Per the germline V gene, CDR1 is MNHEY and CDR2 is SMNVEV (reference sequence). Deletions cut 2 bases from V and 5 bases from J, with 29 bases between. This CDR3 is built from 20 residues. The CDR3 is CASSLSRARTTSRVGDTQYF. The CDR3 DNA follows: TGTGCCAGCAGTTTAAGCCGTGCCAGGACTACCTCAAGGGTTGGAGATACGCAGTATTTT.

The CDR3 here is CASSPSLSNQPQHF. CDR3 bases: TGTGCCAGCAGCCCGAGCCTTAGCAATCAGCCCCAGCATTTT. This chain links TRBV6-5 with TRBJ1-5; D is undetermined. Trimming left V 6 bases short and J 0 bases short, with 9 bases between. In germline, CDR1 is MNHEY, CDR2 SVGAGI. This CDR3 spans 14 amino acids.

This chain links TRBV10-1 with TRBJ1-1, with no clear D. The CDR3 has 13 residues. V was pared by 6 bases and J by 6 bases, with 14 bases between. CDR1 is WNHNN, CDR2 SYGVQD, per germline (reference sequence). The CDR3 reads CASSPTRAPEAFF. DNA of the CDR3: TGCGCCAGCAGCCCCACGAGAGCCCCTGAAGCTTTCTTT.

The chain combines TRBV5-1 with TRBJ2-1; D gene ambiguous. V dropped 0 bases and J dropped 0 bases, with 7 bases sitting between them. Germline V gene sequence: CDR1 SGHRS, CDR2 YFSETQ. The CDR3 sequence is 15 residues long. CDR3 amino acids: CASSLESSSYNEQFF. The CDR3 nucleotides read TGCGCCAGCAGCTTGGAAAGTAGCTCCTACAATGAGCAGTTCTTC.

This chain connects TRBV19 to TRBJ1-4; TRBD1 matches 10 bases. The CDR3 covers 16 residues. J was trimmed by 9 bases and V by 3 bases; bases with no gene match: 10. Germline V gene sequence: CDR1 LNHDA, CDR2 SQIVND (reference sequence). The DNA for the CDR3 is TGTGCCAGTAGTATGAACTCCGGGACAGGGGTTCAAAAACTGTTTTTT. As protein: CASSMNSGTGVQKLFF.

This clone was detected once. The V gene is TRBV4-1, the J gene TRBJ2-3, with D perhaps TRBD1 (6 bases). V lost 3 bases to trimming and J lost 2 bases, with 12 bases between them. Germline CDR1 MGHRA, CDR2 YSYEKL. This CDR3 is 15 amino acids long. CDR3 protein: CASSHEGVYTDTQYF. CDR3 nucleotides: TGCGCCAGCAGCCACGAGGGGGTTTACACAGATACGCAGTATTTT.

A single count supports this clone. This chain links TRBV19 with TRBJ1-6; D may be TRBD1 (6 bases). The V and J ends lost 5 bases and 0 bases respectively, with 26 bases between them. Germline CDR1 reads LNHDA; CDR2 reads SQIVND (reference sequence). The CDR3 covers 21 residues. The CDR3 spells CASSQWTASPLLSSYNSPLHF. CDR3 DNA sequence: TGTGCCAGTAGTCAATGGACAGCGAGTCCTCTATTAAGCTCCTATAATTCACCCCTCCACTTT.

The chain joins TRBV18 to TRBJ1-1; a possible D gene is TRBD1 (5 bases). The germline CDR1 and CDR2 sequences are KGHSH and LQKENI. The CDR3 spans 13 residues. Trimming left V 1 base short and J 3 bases short, with 6 bases between. The CDR3 DNA sequence: TGTGCCAGCTCACCACAGGGGTACACTGAAGCTTTCTTT. Its translation is CASSPQGYTEAFF.

The chain links TRBV9 to TRBJ2-7; D remains ambiguous. CDR1 and CDR2 from the germline V gene are SGDLS and YYNGEE. Trimming removed 0 bases at V and 0 bases at J, with 10 bases between. CDR3 length: 15 amino acids. CDR3 region: CASSVGPRGSYEQYF. Written as DNA, the CDR3 is TGTGCCAGCAGCGTAGGCCCCAGAGGCTCCTACGAGCAGTACTTC.

This clone was recorded a few times. The chain recombines TRBV2 with TRBJ1-2; TRBD1 agrees at 11 bases. The CDR3 is made up of 16 amino acids. V trimming: 7 bases; J trimming: 6 bases; junction bases outside the gene matches: 13. Germline V lookup: CDR1 SNHLY, CDR2 FYNNEI. CDR3 sequence reads: CASTKVSDRGRNGYTF. In nucleotides, the CDR3 is TGTGCCAGCACTAAGGTATCGGACAGGGGGCGGAATGGCTACACCTTC.

The CDR3 nucleotides read TGTGCCAGCAGCAAATCGGACAGGTCCTCCTACGAGCAGTACTTC. Translation: CASSKSDRSSYEQYF. The V gene is TRBV7-6, the J gene TRBJ2-7; 7 positions agree with TRBD1. Germline CDR1 reads SGHVS; CDR2 reads FNYEAQ. V lost 5 bases to trimming and J lost 0 bases; unmatched junction nucleotides: 7. This CDR3 is 15 amino acids long.

The chain links TRBV6-5 to TRBJ1-1; D may be TRBD1 (5 bases). The CDR3 runs to 15 residues. The germline CDR1 and CDR2 sequences are MNHEY and SVGAGI. The V and J ends lost 2 bases and 2 bases respectively, with 12 bases between them. CDR3 loop: CASSYPDSRNTEAFF. The CDR3, as DNA: TGTGCCAGCAGTTACCCTGACAGTCGAAACACTGAAGCTTTCTTT.

J is TRBJ2-1 and V is TRBV19, with D maybe TRBD1 (5 bases). Germline CDR1 is LNHDA and CDR2 is SQIVND (reference sequence). V lost 0 bases and J 5 bases, leaving 17 bases between the germline ends. The length of the CDR3 is 17 residues. CDR3 nucleotide sequence: TGTGCCAGTAGTATAGATCGTGGGGCTGTTGGGGACAATGAGCAGTTCTTC. Its translation: CASSIDRGAVGDNEQFF.

The CDR3 sequence is CAGGRTGVTGELFF. CDR3 coding DNA: TGTGCCGGGGGCAGGACAGGGGTAACCGGGGAGCTGTTTTTT. V and J are TRBV30 and TRBJ2-2; 9 bases are shared with TRBD1. Per germline, CDR1 GTSNPN and CDR2 SVGIG (reference sequence). V dropped 8 bases and J dropped 5; count of bases not matched to a gene: 9. This CDR3 comprises 14 residues.

This sequence joins TRBV6-5 and TRBJ1-1; D is unresolved. Germline values: CDR1 MNHEY, CDR2 SVGAGI. The CDR3 covers 15 residues. Deletions cut 2 bases from V and 1 base from J, with 11 bases between. The CDR3 sequence: CASSYTSRGNTEAFF. The CDR3 bases are TGTGCCAGCAGTTACACCTCACGCGGGAACACTGAAGCTTTCTTT.

The chain is built from TRBV11-2 and TRBJ1-4; 10 bases match TRBD1. Germline V gene data show CDR1 as SGHAT and CDR2 as FQNNGV. This CDR3 spans 15 amino acids. The junction had 6 bases not matched to a gene; V was cut back by 4 bases and J by 7 bases. The DNA for the CDR3 is TGTGCCAGCAGCTCAGACAGGGGGCGAGGTGAAAAACTGTTTTTT. Translation: CASSSDRGRGEKLFF.

This clone was counted only a few times. This rearrangement joins TRBV7-9 to TRBJ2-7; 7 bases agree with TRBD1. The germline V gene has CDR1 SEHNR and CDR2 FQNEAQ (reference sequence). CDR3 length: 18 residues. V shed 1 base and J 0 bases; nucleotides not matched to a gene: 12. The CDR3 here is CASSLGVSGQTLSYEQYF. CDR3 nucleotides: TGTGCCAGCAGCTTAGGGGTCTCGGGACAGACCCTCTCCTACGAGCAGTACTTC.

The chain carries TRBV28 and TRBJ2-7; a weak D match, TRBD2 (6 bases). V lost 4 bases and J 7 bases, leaving 20 bases between the germline ends. Germline CDR1 is MDHEN and CDR2 is SYDVKM. This CDR3 spans 15 amino acids. The CDR3 DNA sequence: TGTGCCAGCAGTTCTTCCGGGACTCGCCGGGGTGAGCAGTACTTC. Protein: CASSSSGTRRGEQYF. The full variable domain, completed using reference TRBV28 and TRBJ2-7, is DVKVTQSSRYLVKRTGEKVFLECVQDMDHENMFWYRQDPGLGLRLIYFSYDVKMKEKGDIPEGYSVSREKKERFSLILESASTNQTSMYLCASSSSGTRRGEQYFGPGTRLTVT.

The table lists this clone with a count of one. J is TRBJ2-5 and V is TRBV2; 9 bases agree with TRBD1. Germline V gene lookup returns CDR1 SNHLY and CDR2 FYNNEI. Trimming at V came to 4 bases and at J to 4 bases, leaving 1 base not matched to a gene. The CDR3 runs 13 residues. In nucleotides, the CDR3 is TGTGCCAGCAGTGGGGACAGGGTAGAGACCCAGTACTTC. Its protein is CASSGDRVETQYF. The full variable domain, rest sourced from reference TRBV2 and TRBJ2-5, is EPEVTQTPSHQVTQMGQEVILRCVPISNHLYFYWYRQILGQKVEFLVSFYNNEISEKSEIFDDQFSVERPDGSNFTLKIRSTKLEDSAMYFCASSGDRVETQYFGPGTRLLVL.

The V and J genes are TRBV28 and TRBJ1-4; D remains ambiguous. Per germline, CDR1 MDHEN and CDR2 SYDVKM. CDR3 size: 15 residues. Trimming stripped 3 bases from V and 8 bases from J, with 16 bases between. The DNA for the CDR3 is TGTGCCAGCAGTTTTTCCTCCGGTTCGGGAGAAAAACTGTTTTTT. It encodes CASSFSSGSGEKLFF.

The rearrangement joins TRBV6-5 to TRBJ1-3; 7 bases fit TRBD1. Germline CDR1 MNHEY, CDR2 SVGAGI. The CDR3 sequence is 13 residues long. Unmatched junction bases numbered 1, after V lost 4 bases and J lost 4 bases. As DNA, the CDR3 is TGTGCCAGCAGTTCGGGACAGGGAAACACCATATATTTT. Its translation is CASSSGQGNTIYF.

This clone was detected only once. The V call is TRBV7-6, the J call TRBJ2-3, with 13 nucleotides matching TRBD2. The length of the CDR3 is 15 residues. The trim removed 1 base at V and 5 bases at J, leaving 0 bases unmatched. CDR1 is SGHVS, CDR2 FNYEAQ, per germline. CDR3 sequence reads: CASSLGTSGGDTQYF. In DNA, the CDR3 is TGTGCCAGCAGCTTAGGGACTAGCGGGGGAGATACGCAGTATTTT.